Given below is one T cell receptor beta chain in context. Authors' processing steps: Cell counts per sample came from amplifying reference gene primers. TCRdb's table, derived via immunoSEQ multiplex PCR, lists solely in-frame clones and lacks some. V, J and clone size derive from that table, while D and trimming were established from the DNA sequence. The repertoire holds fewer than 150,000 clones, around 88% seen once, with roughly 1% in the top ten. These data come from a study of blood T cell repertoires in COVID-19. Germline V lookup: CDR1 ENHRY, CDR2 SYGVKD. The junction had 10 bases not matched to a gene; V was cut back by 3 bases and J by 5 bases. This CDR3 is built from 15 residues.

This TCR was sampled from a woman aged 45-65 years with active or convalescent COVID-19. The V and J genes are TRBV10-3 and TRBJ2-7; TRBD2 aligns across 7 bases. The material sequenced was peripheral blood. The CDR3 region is CAISEGGRGRNEQYF. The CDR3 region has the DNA TGTGCCATCAGTGAAGGTGGGAGGGGAAGAAACGAGCAGTACTTC.